This T cell receptor (beta chain) came from a study of OX40 agonist ivuxolimab in advanced cancers. Study background: Recorded diagnoses for dose-escalation patients were hepatocellular carcinoma, melanoma, renal cell or head and neck cancer. Subjects had a mean age of around 60 years, with a range of 23 to 79; around 84% were male. Three patients, one with hepatocellular carcinoma and two with cutaneous melanoma, achieved partial responses.

General study results and limits: Relative to CD4+, CD8+ T cells held more expanded clones on average.

Notes on this clone: Its antigen remains unidentified.

Using immunoSEQ multiplex PCR, the repertoire was profiled, and TCRdb retains in-frame clones only, with some absent. The sample carries tens of thousands of clones, roughly 80% recorded once. Sequencing was performed on CD4+ or CD8+ T cells sorted from blood, taken in a trial of the OX40 agonist ivuxolimab. This clonotype originated in an adult with an advanced solid tumor such as melanoma, head and neck, liver or kidney cancer.

CDR3 amino acids: CASKDWSGSSDEQYF. The CDR3 DNA reads as TGTGCCAGTAAAGATTGGAGCGGGAGTTCGGACGAGCAGTACTTC. The rearrangement uses TRBV19 and TRBJ2-7; 8 bases map to TRBD2. The CDR3 is 15 residues long. The germline CDR1 and CDR2 sequences are LNHDA and SQIVND (reference sequence). V dropped 7 bases and J dropped 5; count of bases not matched to a gene: 13.